These 6 T cell receptor beta chains came from one sample sequenced in a study of tumor-infiltrating lymphocytes in primary liver carcinoma. Making TCR beta cDNA involved approximately 520 ng total RNA and a constant-region primer. Slightly modified ARM-PCR served as the procedure for the TCR beta libraries. These libraries came from three rounds of nested multiplex PCR. It was with TRBV1-TRBV30 forward primers and a C-beta reverse primer that the first two PCR rounds were run, at roughly 10 cycles each. Each CDR3 protein is one row after TCRdb ran MiXCR on the multiplex PCR reads. The data contain 300,000 to 350,000 distinct CDR3 sequences, 65% of them singletons. The study extracted blood RNA from unsorted whole blood and also extracted germline DNA. Sequencing input: peripheral blood. These receptors came from a middle-aged man with primary liver carcinoma and hepatitis B virus infection.

Points on this clonotype: This may be a read error: a much more frequent sequence differs by one nucleotide. CDR3 in amino acids: CASSERQPNTGDLFF. The CDR3, as DNA: TGTGCCAGCAGTGAAAGGCAGCCAAACACCGGGGATCTGTTTTTT. The chain couples TRBV6-1 to TRBJ2-2, with D possibly being TRBD2 (5 bases). Germline CDR1 is MNHNS and CDR2 is SASEGT. The CDR3 runs 15 residues.

Comments on this clonotype: One base away lies a much larger clone, so this may be a sequencing read error. V is TRBV5-5 and J is TRBJ2-3; D is possibly TRBD1 (5 bases). The J call may be incorrect, as the DNA end agrees better with TRBJ1-5. CDR1 is SGHKS, CDR2 YYEKEE, per germline (reference sequence). The CDR3 totals 13 residues. CDR3 loop: CASSFDRTDTQHF. The CDR3 coding sequence is TGTGCCAGCAGCTTCGACAGAACAGATACGCAGCATTTT.

To note about this clonotype: Lacking the conserved final phenylalanine or tryptophan, this CDR3 likely reflects a read error. The limits of the CDR3 on the DNA are not certain, so only TCRdb's listed CDR3 is given. This chain links TRBV29-1 with TRBJ2-7; TRBD1, the D gene given by the table, was not confirmed from the DNA. The CDR3 sequence runs 13 residues, both termini included. The germline CDR1 and CDR2 sequences are SQVTM and ANQGSEA. The CDR3 protein is CSVALGGVSYEQY.

For this clonotype: A much larger clone is a single base away; this may be a read error. The chain employs TRBV10-3 and TRBJ2-7; 12 bases line up with TRBD1. The CDR3 is 14 amino acids. Germline V CDR1 and CDR2: ENHRY, SYGVKD. With V trimmed by 7 bases and J by 6 bases, 7 bases remained unmatched. Here the CDR3 reads CAIKGTGGVSEQYF. The CDR3 nucleotides read TGTGCCATCAAAGGGACAGGGGGCGTTTCCGAGCAGTACTTC.

Of note for this clonotype: Just one base apart from a much larger clone, this may be a read error. This chain joins TRBV6-5 and TRBJ2-2; 7 bases are shared with TRBD2. Germline V CDR1 and CDR2: MNHEY, SVGAGI. V shed 6 bases and J 5 bases; nucleotides not matched to a gene: 9. The CDR3 length is 15 residues. CDR3 bases: TGTGCCAGCAGAACTAGCGCGATGAAGACCGGGGAGCTGTTTTTT. Translation gives CASRTSAMKTGELFF.

V usage is TRBV5-1 and J usage is TRBJ2-1, with D possibly matching TRBD2 (6 bases). Germline CDR1 and CDR2: SGHRS and YFSETQ. This CDR3 region has 14 residues. Trimming cost V 5 bases and J 10 bases, with 19 bases left between them. The CDR3 DNA reads TGCGCCAGCAGAGGTGTTAGCGGCCCTTTGGAGCAGTTCTTC. Protein sequence: CASRGVSGPLEQFF.